Shown below are 2 T cell receptor beta chains from a single sample sequenced in a study of blood T cell repertoires in COVID-19. Produced via immunoSEQ multiplex PCR; TCRdb's table is partial and in-frame only. The sample consists of about 300,000 clones, approximately 88% of them appearing once. Input material: peripheral blood. Receptor source: a man aged 18 to 30 with active or convalescent COVID-19.

The rearrangement links TRBV5-4 to TRBJ1-3; unclear D gene. CDR3 length: 15 amino acids. Germline V gives CDR1 SGHNT, CDR2 YYREEE (reference sequence). Trimming pared 0 bases from V and 0 bases from J, leaving 7 bases between. CDR3 loop: CASSLGQTSGNTIYF. DNA of the CDR3: TGTGCCAGCAGCTTGGGGCAAACCTCTGGAAACACCATATATTTT.

This rearrangement joins TRBV11-3 to TRBJ2-1, with D perhaps matching TRBD1 (5 bases). Germline-derived CDR1 and CDR2 are SGHNT and YENEEA. V was clipped by 2 bases and J by 2 bases, with 10 bases between them. This CDR3 comprises 15 residues. The CDR3 sequence is CASSLLQVPYNEQFF. The CDR3 DNA is TGTGCCAGCAGCTTACTACAGGTGCCCTACAATGAGCAGTTCTTC.